One sample yielded the 26 T cell receptor beta chains listed below, sequenced in a study of T-cell reconstitution after alpha-beta-depleted transplantation in children. Unique molecular identifiers were incorporated when the TCRbeta library was constructed. MiXCR, applied by TCRdb to the PCR reads, yields one record per CDR3 protein. The sample records about a million distinct CDR3 sequences, about 29% being singletons. This sample comprised PBMCs, mostly from graft donor cells, obtained 360 days after TCRalphabeta/CD19-depleted stem cell transplant. The receptor source for this set is a boy less than two years old who had a stem cell transplant for SCID, so the T cells may come from the graft donor.

V gene TRBV6-5 combines with J gene TRBJ2-5; D is perhaps TRBD1 (6 bases). V lost 6 bases and J lost 5, with 22 bases in between. From germline, CDR1 is MNHEY and CDR2 SVGAGI. This CDR3 contains 16 residues. The CDR3 region is CASSFLGTLAAETQYF. For the CDR3, the DNA is TGTGCCAGCAGCTTCCTCGGGACACTCGCCGCGGAGACCCAGTACTTC.

The sample holds many counts of this clonotype. The rearrangement joins TRBV10-3 to TRBJ2-1, with D perhaps matching TRBD2 (6 bases). The V and J ends lost 2 bases and 5 bases respectively, with 22 bases between them. Germline V gene data show CDR1 as ENHRY and CDR2 as SYGVKD. This CDR3 has 18 amino acids. CDR3 nucleotide sequence: TGTGCCATCAGTGAGGAGGGATTAGCGGTCTTCAGGAACAATGAGCAGTTCTTC. Translation gives CAISEEGLAVFRNNEQFF.

This clonotype has only a few counts. The V call is TRBV11-2, the J call TRBJ1-1; D call uncertain. V was clipped by 5 bases and J by 1 base, with 23 bases between them. The germline CDR1 and CDR2 sequences are SGHAT and FQNNGV. The CDR3 extends over 18 amino acids. The CDR3 loop is CASSPRLGPWARNTEAFF. The CDR3 bases are TGTGCCAGCAGCCCTCGATTGGGCCCTTGGGCTCGGAACACTGAAGCTTTCTTT.

This clonotype occurred a few times. The J gene is TRBJ2-1, the V gene TRBV29-1; TRBD2 is a possible D gene (7 bases). The ends were cut back, 2 bases at V and 3 bases at J, with 14 bases in the middle. Germline V gene sequence: CDR1 SQVTM, CDR2 ANQGSEA. The CDR3 covers 15 residues. The CDR3 region has the DNA TGCAGCGTTGAATCCGGGGGGCCGCACTACAATGAGCAGTTCTTC. This gives the protein CSVESGGPHYNEQFF.

This clonotype has a handful of counts. The chain links TRBV5-1 to TRBJ2-3; TRBD2 aligns across 9 bases. The CDR3 spans 15 residues. V was clipped by 1 base and J by 5 bases; unmatched bases: 5. Germline CDR1 reads SGHRS; CDR2 reads YFSETQ. Here the CDR3 reads CASSLYERGVDTQYF. The CDR3 nucleotides read TGCGCCAGCAGCTTGTACGAGCGGGGGGTAGATACGCAGTATTTT.

This clonotype was counted at least ten times. V usage is TRBV15 and J usage is TRBJ2-3; tentative D call: TRBD1 (6 bases). V was shortened by 5 bases and J by 4 bases, with 10 bases between the two germline ends. The CDR3 sequence is 13 residues long. Germline CDR1 and CDR2: LNHNV and YYDKDF (reference sequence). The CDR3 protein is CATSVRTADTQYF. CDR3 coding DNA: TGTGCCACCAGCGTCCGGACAGCAGATACGCAGTATTTT.

V and J are TRBV15 and TRBJ2-5; 8 bases agree with TRBD1. The length of the CDR3 is 14 residues. Unmatched junction bases numbered 5, after V lost 3 bases and J lost 5 bases. Germline lookup yields CDR1 LNHNV and CDR2 YYDKDF (reference sequence). CDR3 coding DNA: TGTGCCACCAGCAGGGCAGGGGGCTGGGAGACCCAGTACTTC. It specifies CATSRAGGWETQYF.

The table lists this clonotype with a few counts. This chain connects TRBV12-3 or TRBV12-4 to TRBJ1-3; a possible D gene is TRBD1 (5 bases). This CDR3 is built from 15 residues. V was cut by 6 bases and J by 0 bases, with 12 bases left in between. CDR3 DNA sequence: TGTGCCAGCAGCCACCGACAGAGCTCTGGAAACACCATATATTTT. Residues: CASSHRQSSGNTIYF.

This clonotype showed up just a few times. The chain combines TRBV6-5 with TRBJ1-2, with D possibly being TRBD1 (6 bases). The CDR3 contains 15 residues. Looked up from germline, CDR1 is MNHEY and CDR2 is SVGAGI. Trimming left V 3 bases short and J 5 bases short, with 16 bases between. CDR3 in amino acids: CASSYTGIPNYGYTF. CDR3 bases: TGTGCCAGCAGTTATACAGGGATCCCAAATTATGGCTACACCTTC.

The V call is TRBV6-1, the J call TRBJ1-2; no clear D gene. CDR1 is MNHNS, CDR2 SASEGT, per germline. V dropped 5 bases and J dropped 1 base, with 8 bases sitting between them. CDR3 length equals 13 residues. The CDR3 nucleotides are TGTGCCAGCAGTACAGAGCTTAACTATGGCTACACCTTC. It is translated as CASSTELNYGYTF.

The V and J genes are TRBV5-1 and TRBJ2-7; D may be TRBD1 (6 bases). Trimming removed 3 bases from V and 0 bases from J, with 13 bases in between. From germline, CDR1 is SGHRS and CDR2 YFSETQ. The CDR3 has 15 residues. The CDR3 DNA reads TGCGCCAGCAGCTCCACAGGGAACGGCTCCTACGAGCAGTACTTC. This encodes CASSSTGNGSYEQYF.

This clonotype was observed a few times. The rearrangement links TRBV4-3 to TRBJ2-1, with D unclear. The CDR3 has 15 amino acids. V was shortened by 0 bases and J by 4 bases, with 10 bases between the two germline ends. Germline V gene data show CDR1 as LGHNA and CDR2 as YSLEER. CDR3 bases: TGCGCCAGCAGCCAAGAGGGCCTGGTATACAATGAGCAGTTCTTC. This translates into CASSQEGLVYNEQFF.

This clonotype was observed many times. J is TRBJ2-3 and V is TRBV28; the match to TRBD2 covers 7 bases. The V gene's germline CDR1 is MDHEN and CDR2 SYDVKM. The CDR3 loop spans 17 amino acids. J was trimmed by 5 bases and V by 5 bases; bases with no gene match: 16. Here the CDR3 DNA reads TGTGCCAGCAGTGGGGCGTTAACTAGCGATTACCAAGATACGCAGTATTTT. Translation gives CASSGALTSDYQDTQYF.

This clonotype occurred a few times. The J gene is TRBJ1-1, the V gene TRBV7-8; D might be TRBD1 (5 bases). Germline values: CDR1 SGHVS, CDR2 FQNEAQ. V dropped 4 bases and J dropped 4 bases, with 19 bases sitting between them. CDR3 length equals 16 residues. In DNA, the CDR3 is TGTGCCAGCAGCTCAGCGGGGAGGGGATTGAGCACTGAAGCTTTCTTT. Translated, it gives CASSSAGRGLSTEAFF.

This clonotype showed up just a few times. The gene calls are TRBV12-3 or TRBV12-4 and TRBJ1-2; D unresolved. Trimming cost V 4 bases and J 3 bases, with 15 bases left between them. This CDR3 has 15 residues. CDR3: CASSSQGRLHYGYTF. In DNA, the CDR3 is TGTGCCAGCAGTTCCCAAGGGAGGCTACACTATGGCTACACCTTC.

The CDR3 sequence: CASSRNWGQGSYEQYF. The CDR3 DNA reads as TGCGCCAGCAGCCGAAATTGGGGACAGGGATCCTACGAGCAGTACTTC. The V and J genes are TRBV4-3 and TRBJ2-7, with 9 bases matching TRBD1. The V segment lost 4 bases and the J segment 1 base; nucleotides outside the gene matches: 8. CDR3 size: 16 residues. Per the germline V gene, CDR1 is LGHNA and CDR2 is YSLEER.

The V gene is TRBV5-5, the J gene TRBJ1-5; D might be TRBD1 (5 bases). The V and J ends lost 1 base and 2 bases respectively, with 16 bases between them. This CDR3 has 17 residues. Germline CDR1 SGHKS, CDR2 YYEKEE (reference sequence). The CDR3 protein is CASSLRMGDPGNQPQHF. Here the CDR3 DNA reads TGTGCCAGCAGCTTGAGGATGGGGGACCCTGGCAATCAGCCCCAGCATTTT.

This clonotype was picked up one time. The chain carries TRBV20-1 and TRBJ2-3; 8 bases agree with TRBD1. V shed 5 bases, J shed 0 bases, and the junction held 7 bases outside the gene matches. Germline-derived CDR1 and CDR2 are DFQATT and SNEGSKA (reference sequence). The CDR3 consists of 15 residues. The CDR3 nucleotides read TGCAGTGCTCAGACAGGGGCGGGTAGCACAGATACGCAGTATTTT. As protein: CSAQTGAGSTDTQYF.

The chain links TRBV7-2 to TRBJ1-4, with unresolved D. Deletions cut 1 base from V and 6 bases from J, with 9 bases between. In germline, CDR1 is SGHTA, CDR2 FQGNSA. CDR3 size: 14 residues. The CDR3 protein is CASSLDGLHEKLFF. CDR3 sequence (DNA): TGTGCCAGCAGCTTAGATGGGCTCCATGAAAAACTGTTTTTT.

This clonotype has a handful of counts. The chain carries TRBV5-5 and TRBJ2-3; D unresolved. This CDR3 is built from 14 residues. Per the germline V gene, CDR1 is SGHKS and CDR2 is YYEKEE (reference sequence). The V gene lost 0 bases and the J gene lost 5 bases, with 10 bases spanning the gap. CDR3 DNA sequence: TGTGCCAGCAGCTTGGTTAGGAAGGGAGATACGCAGTATTTT. Protein sequence: CASSLVRKGDTQYF.

The rearrangement links TRBV29-1 to TRBJ1-2; 9 bases agree with TRBD1. Germline CDR1 and CDR2: SQVTM and ANQGSEA. J gave up 6 bases and V 4 bases, and 6 bases lay outside the gene matches. The CDR3 consists of 13 residues. The CDR3 region is CSVGGRDRDGYTF. CDR3 nucleotides: TGCAGCGTTGGAGGTCGGGACAGGGATGGCTACACCTTC.

The V gene is TRBV5-1, the J gene TRBJ2-3; no reliable D call. V was pared by 0 bases and J by 1 base, with 12 bases between. This CDR3 has 16 residues. Per germline, CDR1 SGHRS and CDR2 YFSETQ. The CDR3 region is CASSLDPPPGTDTQYF. The CDR3 nucleotides are TGCGCCAGCAGCTTGGATCCCCCGCCTGGCACAGATACGCAGTATTTT.

This clonotype was seen only a few times. V and J are TRBV7-9 and TRBJ1-1, with D hard to call. There are 16 residues in the CDR3. The germline V gene encodes CDR1 SEHNR and CDR2 FQNEAQ (reference sequence). Trimming removed 1 base from V and 4 bases from J, with 16 bases in between. CDR3 DNA sequence: TGTGCCAGCAGCTTAGGCGTAAGATTAGATCTCACTGAAGCTTTCTTT. Translating gives CASSLGVRLDLTEAFF. The whole variable domain, remainder taken from reference TRBV7-9 and TRBJ1-1, is DTGVSQNPRHKITKRGQNVTFRCDPISEHNRLYWYRQTLGQGPEFLTYFQNEAQLEKSRLLSDRFSAERPKGSFSTLEIQRTEQGDSAMYLCASSLGVRLDLTEAFFGQGTRLTVV.

There are a few counts of this clonotype. The J gene is TRBJ2-5, the V gene TRBV10-2; 7 bases line up with TRBD1. This CDR3 is 17 amino acids long. CDR1 WSHSY and CDR2 SAAADI come from the germline V gene. With 4 bases clipped from V and 4 bases from J, the junction kept 15 bases outside the gene matches. CDR3 sequence: CASSALTGTASRETQYF. The CDR3 DNA follows: TGCGCCAGCAGTGCCCTTACCGGGACAGCTTCACGAGAGACCCAGTACTTC.

The chain links TRBV20-1 to TRBJ2-3; D gene uncertain. The germline gives CDR1 DFQATT, CDR2 SNEGSKA (reference sequence). Trimming removed 2 bases from V and 0 bases from J, with 9 bases in between. This CDR3 has 14 amino acids. CDR3 DNA sequence: TGCAGTGCTAGAACAGCTTCTAGCACAGATACGCAGTATTTT. Translated: CSARTASSTDTQYF.

The chain combines TRBV28 with TRBJ2-3, with D perhaps TRBD1 (6 bases). Between the trimmed V and J ends, which lost 6 bases and 6 bases, there was a span of 25 bases. The CDR3 covers 17 residues. Germline CDR1 reads MDHEN; CDR2 reads SYDVKM. This CDR3 is CASRETGTKSNRDTQYF. The CDR3 coding sequence is TGTGCCAGCAGGGAAACAGGGACCAAAAGCAATCGGGATACGCAGTATTTT.